This T cell receptor (beta chain) was recovered during a study of blood T cell repertoires in COVID-19. The overall study: From T cells, B-cell-depleted T cells, or PBMCs came the material, which was cDNA or gDNA.

Original methodology: For nucleated cells, counts were estimated from reference gene primer amplification. Measured with immunoSEQ multiplex PCR; TCRdb has only the in-frame clones, and not every one. V, J and clone size derive from that table, while D and trimming were established from the DNA sequence. The sample consists of around 300,000 clones, almost 90% of them appearing once. The table lists this clone with many counts. Sample: PBMCs or T cells enriched from blood (not recorded which). The receptor was derived from a woman in her late teens or twenties with acute COVID-19.

The CDR3 here is CASSLGTGTVYTIYF. The CDR3 region has the DNA TGTGCCAGCAGTTTAGGGACAGGGACGGTATACACCATATATTTT. The genes are TRBV28 and TRBJ1-3; 9 nucleotides agree with TRBD1. CDR1 and CDR2 (germline): MDHEN, SYDVKM. The CDR3 length is 15 residues. V lost 2 bases to trimming and J lost 8 bases; unmatched junction nucleotides: 7.